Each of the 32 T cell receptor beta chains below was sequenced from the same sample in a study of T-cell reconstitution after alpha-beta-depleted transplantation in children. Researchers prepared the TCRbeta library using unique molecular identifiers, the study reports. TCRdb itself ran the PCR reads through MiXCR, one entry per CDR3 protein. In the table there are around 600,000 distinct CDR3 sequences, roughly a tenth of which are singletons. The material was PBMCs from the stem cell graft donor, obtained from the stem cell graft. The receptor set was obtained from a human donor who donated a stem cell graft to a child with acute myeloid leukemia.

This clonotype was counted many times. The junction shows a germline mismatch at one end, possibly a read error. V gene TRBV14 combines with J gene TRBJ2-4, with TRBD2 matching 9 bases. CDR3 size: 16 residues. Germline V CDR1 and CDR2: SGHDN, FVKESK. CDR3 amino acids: CASSQDLGLAQNIQYF. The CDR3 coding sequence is TGTGCCAGCAGCCAAGATTTGGGACTAGCCCAAAACATTCAGTACTTC.

Written as DNA, the CDR3 is TGCAGCGTTGTTTACGACAGGTCCCAGCTCGGGGCTTTCTTT. This codes for CSVVYDRSQLGAFF. The chain links TRBV29-1 to TRBJ1-1; D possibly corresponds to TRBD1 (6 bases). In germline, CDR1 is SQVTM, CDR2 ANQGSEA. The CDR3 spans 14 residues. V gave up 4 bases and J gave up 11 bases, with 23 bases separating them.

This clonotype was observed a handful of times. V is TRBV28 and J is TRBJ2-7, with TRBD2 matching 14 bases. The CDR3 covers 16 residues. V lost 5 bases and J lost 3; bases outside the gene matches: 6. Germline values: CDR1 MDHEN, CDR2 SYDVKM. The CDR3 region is CASSPGTSGSLYEQYF. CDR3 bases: TGTGCCAGCAGTCCGGGGACTAGCGGGAGTCTCTACGAGCAGTACTTC.

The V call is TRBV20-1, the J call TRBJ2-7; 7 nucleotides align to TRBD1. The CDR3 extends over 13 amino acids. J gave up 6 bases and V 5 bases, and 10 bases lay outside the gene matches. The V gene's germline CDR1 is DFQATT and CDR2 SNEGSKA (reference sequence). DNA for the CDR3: TGCAGTGCTCCTCGACAGGGTTCTGGCGAGCAGTACTTC. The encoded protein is CSAPRQGSGEQYF.

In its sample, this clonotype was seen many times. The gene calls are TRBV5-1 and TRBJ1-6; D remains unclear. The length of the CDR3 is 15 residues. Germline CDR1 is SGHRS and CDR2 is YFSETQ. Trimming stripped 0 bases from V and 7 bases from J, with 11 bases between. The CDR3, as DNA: TGCGCCAGCAGCTTGGATGTTTCCGGGAATTCACCCCTCCACTTT. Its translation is CASSLDVSGNSPLHF.

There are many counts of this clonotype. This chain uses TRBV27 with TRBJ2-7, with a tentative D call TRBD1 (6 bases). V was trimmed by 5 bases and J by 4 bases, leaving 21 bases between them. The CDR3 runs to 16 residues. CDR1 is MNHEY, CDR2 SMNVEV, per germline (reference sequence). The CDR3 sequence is CASSPYRATGVYEQYF. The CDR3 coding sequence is TGTGCCAGCAGTCCATACAGGGCAACTGGGGTATACGAGCAGTACTTC.

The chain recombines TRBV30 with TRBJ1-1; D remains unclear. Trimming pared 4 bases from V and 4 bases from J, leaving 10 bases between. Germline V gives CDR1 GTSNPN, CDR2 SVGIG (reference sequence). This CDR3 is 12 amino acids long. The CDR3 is CAWTARVTEAFF. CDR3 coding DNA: TGTGCCTGGACGGCACGGGTCACTGAAGCTTTCTTT.

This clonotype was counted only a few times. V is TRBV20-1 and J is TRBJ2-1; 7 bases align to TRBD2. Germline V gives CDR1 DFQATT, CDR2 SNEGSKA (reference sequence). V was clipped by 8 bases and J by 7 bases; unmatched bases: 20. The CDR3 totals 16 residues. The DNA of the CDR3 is TGCAGTACCCGGTGGGGGGGGACCCAGGGTATGAATGAGCAGTTCTTC. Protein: CSTRWGGTQGMNEQFF.

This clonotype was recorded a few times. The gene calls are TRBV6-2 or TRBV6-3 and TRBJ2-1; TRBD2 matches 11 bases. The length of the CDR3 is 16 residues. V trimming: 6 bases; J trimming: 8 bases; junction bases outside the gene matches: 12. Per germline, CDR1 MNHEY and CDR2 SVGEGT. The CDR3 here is CASRYTTSGRLHEQFF. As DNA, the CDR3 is TGTGCCAGCAGATATACTACTAGCGGGAGATTACATGAGCAGTTCTTC.

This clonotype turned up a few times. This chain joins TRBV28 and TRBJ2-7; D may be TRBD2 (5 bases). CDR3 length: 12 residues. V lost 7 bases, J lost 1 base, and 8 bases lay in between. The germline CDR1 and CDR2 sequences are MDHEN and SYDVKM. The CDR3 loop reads CASNEGSYEQYF. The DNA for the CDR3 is TGTGCCAGCAATGAGGGTTCCTACGAGCAGTACTTC.

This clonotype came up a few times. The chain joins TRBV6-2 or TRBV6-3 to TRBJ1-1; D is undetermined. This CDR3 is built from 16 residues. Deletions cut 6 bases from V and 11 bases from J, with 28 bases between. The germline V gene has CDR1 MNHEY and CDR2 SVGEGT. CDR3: CASSLVVLSGPLVAFF. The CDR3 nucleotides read TGTGCCAGCAGCCTCGTAGTACTGTCCGGACCTCTGGTCGCTTTCTTT.

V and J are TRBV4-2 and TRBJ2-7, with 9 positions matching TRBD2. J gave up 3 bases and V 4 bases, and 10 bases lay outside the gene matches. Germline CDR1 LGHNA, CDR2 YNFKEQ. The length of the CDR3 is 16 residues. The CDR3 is CASSPPRGGADYEQYF. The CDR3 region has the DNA TGTGCCAGCAGCCCCCCGCGGGGGGGAGCAGACTACGAGCAGTACTTC.

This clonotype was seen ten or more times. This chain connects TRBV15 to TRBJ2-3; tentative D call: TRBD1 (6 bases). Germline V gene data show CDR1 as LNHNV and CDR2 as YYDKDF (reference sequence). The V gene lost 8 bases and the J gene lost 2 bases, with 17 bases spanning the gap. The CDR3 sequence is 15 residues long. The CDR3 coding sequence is TGTGCCACCGCCATGCCGGGACAAAACACAGATACGCAGTATTTT. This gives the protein CATAMPGQNTDTQYF.

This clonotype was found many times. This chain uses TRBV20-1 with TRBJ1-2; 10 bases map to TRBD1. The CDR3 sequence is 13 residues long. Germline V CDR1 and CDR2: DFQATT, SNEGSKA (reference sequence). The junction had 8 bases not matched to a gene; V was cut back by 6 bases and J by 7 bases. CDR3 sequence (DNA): TGCAGTGCCCTAGGACAGGGGGAAAGTGGCTACACCTTC. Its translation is CSALGQGESGYTF.

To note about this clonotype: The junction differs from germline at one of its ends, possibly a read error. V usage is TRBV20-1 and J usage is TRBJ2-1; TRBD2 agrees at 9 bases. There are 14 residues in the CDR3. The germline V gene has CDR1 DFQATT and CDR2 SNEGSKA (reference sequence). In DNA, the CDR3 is TGTAATACAAAAAAAGCGGGAGGATCGAATGAGCAGTTCTTC. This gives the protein CNTKKAGGSNEQFF.

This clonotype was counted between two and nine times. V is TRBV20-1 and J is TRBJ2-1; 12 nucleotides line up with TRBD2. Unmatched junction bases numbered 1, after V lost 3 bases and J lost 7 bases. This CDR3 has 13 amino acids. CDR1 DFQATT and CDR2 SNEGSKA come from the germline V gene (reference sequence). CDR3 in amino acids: CSARTSGRNEQFF. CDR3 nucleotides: TGCAGTGCTAGGACTAGCGGGAGAAATGAGCAGTTCTTC.

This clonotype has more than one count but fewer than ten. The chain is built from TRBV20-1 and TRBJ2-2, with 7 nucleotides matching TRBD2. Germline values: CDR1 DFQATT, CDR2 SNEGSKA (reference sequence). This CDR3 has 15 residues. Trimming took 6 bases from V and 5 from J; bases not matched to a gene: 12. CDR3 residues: CSATTAGKRTGELFF. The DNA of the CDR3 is TGCAGTGCAACAACAGCGGGAAAGAGGACCGGGGAGCTGTTTTTT.

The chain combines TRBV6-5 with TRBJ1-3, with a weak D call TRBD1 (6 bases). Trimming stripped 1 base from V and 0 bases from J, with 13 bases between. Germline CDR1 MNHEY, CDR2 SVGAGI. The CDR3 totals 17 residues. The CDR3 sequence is CASSYFSGASSGNTIYF. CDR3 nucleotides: TGTGCCAGCAGTTACTTCTCAGGGGCTAGCTCTGGAAACACCATATATTTT.

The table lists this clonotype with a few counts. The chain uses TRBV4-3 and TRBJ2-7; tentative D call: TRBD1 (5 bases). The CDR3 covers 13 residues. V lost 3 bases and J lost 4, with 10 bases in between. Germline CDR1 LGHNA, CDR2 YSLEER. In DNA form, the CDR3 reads TGCGCCAGCAGCCACTACTCAGGGTACGAGCAGTACTTC. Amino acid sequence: CASSHYSGYEQYF.

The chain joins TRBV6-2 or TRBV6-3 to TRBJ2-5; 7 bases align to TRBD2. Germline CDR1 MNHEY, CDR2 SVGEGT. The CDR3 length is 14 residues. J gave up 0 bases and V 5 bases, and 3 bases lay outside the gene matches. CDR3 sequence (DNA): TGTGCCAGCAGTCCGGGACTAAACCAAGAGACCCAGTACTTC. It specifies CASSPGLNQETQYF.

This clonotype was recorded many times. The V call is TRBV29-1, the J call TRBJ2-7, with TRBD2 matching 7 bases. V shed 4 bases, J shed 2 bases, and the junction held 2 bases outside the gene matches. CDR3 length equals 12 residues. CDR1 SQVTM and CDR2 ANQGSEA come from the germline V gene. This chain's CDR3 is CSVASGTYEQYF. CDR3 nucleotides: TGCAGCGTTGCTAGCGGAACCTACGAGCAGTACTTC.

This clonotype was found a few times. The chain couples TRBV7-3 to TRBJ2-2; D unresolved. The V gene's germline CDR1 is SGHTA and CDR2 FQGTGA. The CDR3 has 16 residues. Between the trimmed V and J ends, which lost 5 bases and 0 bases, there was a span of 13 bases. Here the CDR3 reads CASSPYAVANTGELFF. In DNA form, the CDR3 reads TGTGCCAGCAGCCCTTATGCCGTCGCGAACACCGGGGAGCTGTTTTTT.

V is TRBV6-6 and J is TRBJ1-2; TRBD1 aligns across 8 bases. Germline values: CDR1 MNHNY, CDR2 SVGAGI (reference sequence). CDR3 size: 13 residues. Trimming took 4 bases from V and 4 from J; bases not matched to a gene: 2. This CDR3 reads CASSSGGGYGYTF. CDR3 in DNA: TGTGCCAGCAGTTCAGGGGGCGGCTATGGCTACACCTTC.

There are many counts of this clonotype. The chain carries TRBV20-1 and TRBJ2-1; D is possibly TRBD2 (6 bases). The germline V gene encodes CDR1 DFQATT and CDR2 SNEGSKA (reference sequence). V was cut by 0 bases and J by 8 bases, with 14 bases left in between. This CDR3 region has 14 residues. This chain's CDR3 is CSARDAGRVYEQFF. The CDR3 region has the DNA TGCAGTGCTAGAGATGCGGGAAGGGTCTATGAGCAGTTCTTC.

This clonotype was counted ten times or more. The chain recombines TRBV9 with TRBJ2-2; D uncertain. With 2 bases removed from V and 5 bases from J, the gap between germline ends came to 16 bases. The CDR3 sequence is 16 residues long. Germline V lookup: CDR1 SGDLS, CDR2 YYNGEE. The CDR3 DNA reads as TGTGCCAGCAGCGTTGCGTCAACTCAACAGACCGGGGAGCTGTTTTTT. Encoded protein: CASSVASTQQTGELFF.

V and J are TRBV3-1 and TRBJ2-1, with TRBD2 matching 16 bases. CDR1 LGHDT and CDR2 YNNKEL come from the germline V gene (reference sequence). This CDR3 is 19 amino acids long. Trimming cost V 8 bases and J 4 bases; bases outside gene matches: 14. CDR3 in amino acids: CASCPRGLAGGGGYNEQFF. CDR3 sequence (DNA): TGTGCCAGCTGCCCGAGGGGACTAGCGGGAGGGGGTGGTTACAATGAGCAGTTCTTC.

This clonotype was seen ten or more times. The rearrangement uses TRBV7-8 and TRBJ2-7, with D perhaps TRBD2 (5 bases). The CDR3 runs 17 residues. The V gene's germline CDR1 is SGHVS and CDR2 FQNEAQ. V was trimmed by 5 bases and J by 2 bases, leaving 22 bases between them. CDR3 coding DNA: TGTGCCAGCAGCATAGAGCAACGGGGAGTTGCAGCCTACGAGCAGTACTTC. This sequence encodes CASSIEQRGVAAYEQYF.

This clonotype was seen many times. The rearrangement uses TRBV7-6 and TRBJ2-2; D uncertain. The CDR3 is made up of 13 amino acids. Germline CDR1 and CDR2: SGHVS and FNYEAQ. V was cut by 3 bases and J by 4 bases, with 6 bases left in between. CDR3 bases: TGTGCCAGCAGCTTGTACAGCACCGGGGAGCTGTTTTTT. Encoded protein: CASSLYSTGELFF.

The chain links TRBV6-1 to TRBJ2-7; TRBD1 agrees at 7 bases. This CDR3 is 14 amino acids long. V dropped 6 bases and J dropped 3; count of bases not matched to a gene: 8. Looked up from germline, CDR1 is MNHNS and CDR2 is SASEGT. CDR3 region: CASRTDRASYEQYF. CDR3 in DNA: TGTGCCAGCAGAACCGACAGGGCGAGCTACGAGCAGTACTTC.

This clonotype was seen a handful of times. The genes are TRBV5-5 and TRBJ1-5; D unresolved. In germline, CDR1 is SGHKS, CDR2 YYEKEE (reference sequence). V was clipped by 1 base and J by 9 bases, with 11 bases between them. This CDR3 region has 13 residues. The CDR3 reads CASSLSTARPQHF. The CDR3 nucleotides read TGTGCCAGCAGCTTGTCTACGGCCCGGCCCCAGCATTTT.

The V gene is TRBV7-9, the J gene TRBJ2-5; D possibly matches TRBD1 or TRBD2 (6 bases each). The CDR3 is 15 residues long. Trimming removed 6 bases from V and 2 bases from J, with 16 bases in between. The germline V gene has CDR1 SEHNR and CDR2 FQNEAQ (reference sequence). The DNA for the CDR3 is TGTGCCAGCAGACCTAAACGGGGGCTACAAGAGACCCAGTACTTC. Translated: CASRPKRGLQETQYF.

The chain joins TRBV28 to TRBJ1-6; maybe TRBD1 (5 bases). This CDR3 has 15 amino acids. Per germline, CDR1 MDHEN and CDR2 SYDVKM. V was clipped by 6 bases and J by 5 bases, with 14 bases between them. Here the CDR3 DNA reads TGTGCCAGCAGGTACGGGGGAGGGCATAATTCACCCCTCCACTTT. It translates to CASRYGGGHNSPLHF.